Presented here are 5 T cell receptor beta chains from one specimen sequenced in a study of spatial heterogeneity in lung cancer. TCRdb used MiXCR to reprocess the 5' RACE reads, holding one entry per CDR3 protein. Of some 83,000 distinct CDR3 sequences listed, under 8.5% are singletons. Sample time point: sample taken at primary tumor resection. The sequencing used PBMCs, collected at surgery. The receptor source for this set is a male donor with early-stage non-small cell lung cancer.

This clonotype appeared many times. The chain has TRBV12-3 or TRBV12-4 and TRBJ2-5; 8 nucleotides line up with TRBD2. V gave up 2 bases and J gave up 5 bases; unmatched junction bases: 7. The CDR3 has 15 residues. The CDR3 loop is CASSLRREDGETQYF. CDR3 in DNA: TGTGCCAGCAGTTTAAGGCGGGAGGATGGGGAGACCCAGTACTTC.

The V and J genes are TRBV24-1 and TRBJ1-2, with 9 bases aligning to TRBD1. From germline, CDR1 is KGHDR and CDR2 SFDVKD. V shed 3 bases, J shed 2 bases, and the junction held 6 bases outside the gene matches. CDR3 length: 16 residues. The CDR3 here is CATSDPRTGENYGYTF. The CDR3 bases are TGTGCCACCAGTGATCCACGGACAGGGGAAAACTATGGCTACACCTTC.

This clonotype was counted ten times or more. The CDR3 protein is CASSAGTSAANEQFF. The CDR3 region has the DNA TGTGCCAGCAGTGCCGGGACTAGCGCTGCCAATGAGCAGTTCTTC. The chain recombines TRBV27 with TRBJ2-1, with 10 bases identical to TRBD2. The CDR3 is made up of 15 amino acids. Germline V gene data show CDR1 as MNHEY and CDR2 as SMNVEV (reference sequence). Losses at the gene ends were 5 bases for V and 6 bases for J; bases not matched to a gene: 7.

This chain connects TRBV19 to TRBJ2-2; the match to TRBD1 covers 9 bases. V was pared by 1 base and J by 0 bases, with 6 bases of the junction left unmatched. The germline CDR1 and CDR2 sequences are LNHDA and SQIVND (reference sequence). The length of the CDR3 is 18 residues. CDR3 DNA: TGTGCCAGTAGTATAGGCCCACAGGGGGCCCCGAACACCGGGGAGCTGTTTTTT. Translated: CASSIGPQGAPNTGELFF. The variable domain in full, completed from reference TRBV19 and TRBJ2-2, reads DGGITQSPKYLFRKEGQNVTLSCEQNLNHDAMYWYRQDPGQGLRLIYYSQIVNDFQKGDIAEGYSVSREKKESFPLTVTSAQKNPTAFYLCASSIGPQGAPNTGELFFGEGSRLTVL.

This clonotype was picked up many times. This sequence joins TRBV12-3 or TRBV12-4 and TRBJ2-2, with D possibly TRBD2 on 5 matching bases. Deletions cut 6 bases from V and 4 bases from J, with 9 bases between. The CDR3 extends over 13 amino acids. In nucleotides, the CDR3 is TGTGCCAGCAGCGACTATGGCACCGGGGAGCTGTTTTTT. Translation gives CASSDYGTGELFF.